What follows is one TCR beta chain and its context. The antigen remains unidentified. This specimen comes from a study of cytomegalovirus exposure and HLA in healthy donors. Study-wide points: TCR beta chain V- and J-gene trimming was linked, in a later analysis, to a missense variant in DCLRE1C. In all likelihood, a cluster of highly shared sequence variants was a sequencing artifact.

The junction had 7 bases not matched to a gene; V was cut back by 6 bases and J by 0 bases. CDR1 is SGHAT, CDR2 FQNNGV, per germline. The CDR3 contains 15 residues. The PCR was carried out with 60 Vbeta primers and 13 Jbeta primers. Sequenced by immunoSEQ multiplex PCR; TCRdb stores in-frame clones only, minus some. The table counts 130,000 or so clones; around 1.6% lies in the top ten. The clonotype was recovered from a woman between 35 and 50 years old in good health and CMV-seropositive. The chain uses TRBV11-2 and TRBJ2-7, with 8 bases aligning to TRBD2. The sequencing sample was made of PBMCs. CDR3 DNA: TGTGCCAGCAGAATTAGCGGGGTTAGCTCCTACGAGCAGTACTTC. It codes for CASRISGVSSYEQYF.